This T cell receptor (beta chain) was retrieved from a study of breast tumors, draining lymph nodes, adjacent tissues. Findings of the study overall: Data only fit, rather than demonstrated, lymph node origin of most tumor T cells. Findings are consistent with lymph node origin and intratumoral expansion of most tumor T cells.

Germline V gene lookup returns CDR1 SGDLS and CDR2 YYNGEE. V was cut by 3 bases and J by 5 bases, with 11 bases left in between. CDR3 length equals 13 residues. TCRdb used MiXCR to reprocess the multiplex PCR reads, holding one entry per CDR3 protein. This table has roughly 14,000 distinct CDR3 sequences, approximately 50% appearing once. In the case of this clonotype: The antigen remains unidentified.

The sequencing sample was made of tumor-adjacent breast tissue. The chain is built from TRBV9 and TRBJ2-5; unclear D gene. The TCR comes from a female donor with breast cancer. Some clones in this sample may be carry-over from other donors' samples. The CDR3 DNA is TGTGCCAGCAGCGCGGCCCCTTTCGAGACCCAGTACTTC. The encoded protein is CASSAAPFETQYF.